This TCR beta chain is drawn from a study of OX40 agonist ivuxolimab in advanced cancers. Notes on the study in general: Relative to CD4+, CD8+ T cells held more expanded clones on average.

Clones were read by immunoSEQ multiplex PCR, and TCRdb kept only the in-frame ones, dropping some. The data contain 60,000 to 85,000 clones, roughly nine tenths of them singletons. This CDR3 contains 12 residues. CDR1 is MNHNS, CDR2 SASEGT, per germline. V was shortened by 4 bases and J by 4 bases, with 7 bases between the two germline ends. Regarding this clone: Antigen unknown.

V is TRBV6-1 and J is TRBJ1-2; D gene ambiguous. This TCR was recovered from an adult with an advanced solid tumor such as melanoma, head and neck, liver or kidney cancer. This specimen consisted of CD4+ or CD8+ T cells sorted from blood, obtained in a trial of the OX40 agonist ivuxolimab. CDR3: CASSVGTYGYTF. The CDR3 nucleotides are TGTGCCAGCAGTGTTGGCACCTATGGCTACACCTTC.